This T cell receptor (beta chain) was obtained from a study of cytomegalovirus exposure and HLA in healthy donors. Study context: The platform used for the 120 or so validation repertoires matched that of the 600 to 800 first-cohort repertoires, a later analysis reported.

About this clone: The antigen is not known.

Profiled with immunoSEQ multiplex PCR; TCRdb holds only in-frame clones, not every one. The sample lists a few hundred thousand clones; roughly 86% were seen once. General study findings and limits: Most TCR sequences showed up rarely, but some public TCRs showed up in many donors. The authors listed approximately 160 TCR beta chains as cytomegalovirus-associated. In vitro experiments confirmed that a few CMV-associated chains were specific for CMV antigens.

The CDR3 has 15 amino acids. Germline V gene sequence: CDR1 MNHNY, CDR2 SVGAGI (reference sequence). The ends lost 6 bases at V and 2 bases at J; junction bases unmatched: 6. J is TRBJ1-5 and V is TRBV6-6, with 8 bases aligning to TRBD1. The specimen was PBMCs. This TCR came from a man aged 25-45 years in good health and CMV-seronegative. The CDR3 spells CASRAGGYGNQPQHF. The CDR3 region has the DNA TGTGCCAGCAGGGCAGGGGGCTATGGCAATCAGCCCCAGCATTTT.